What follows are 21 T cell receptor beta chains derived from one specimen sequenced in a study of cytomegalovirus exposure and HLA in healthy donors. Both 60 Vbeta primers and 13 Jbeta primers went into the PCR. Repertoires were generated with immunoSEQ multiplex PCR, while TCRdb's copy carries only in-frame clones and drops some. The table includes fewer than 150,000 clones, 73% detected once. The sample taken for sequencing was PBMCs. Every receptor here comes from a human donor in good health.

The chain combines TRBV30 with TRBJ1-2; TRBD1 is a possible D gene (6 bases). The CDR3 runs to 13 residues. Trimming removed 5 bases at V and 2 bases at J, with 12 bases between. The germline V gene encodes CDR1 GTSNPN and CDR2 SVGIG (reference sequence). The CDR3 DNA sequence: TGTGCCTGGTCATCGGGGGGCAACTATGGCTACACCTTC. Protein sequence: CAWSSGGNYGYTF.

The chain recombines TRBV7-9 with TRBJ2-7; 8 bases match TRBD1. The junction had 8 bases not matched to a gene; V was cut back by 5 bases and J by 5 bases. The germline V gene encodes CDR1 SEHNR and CDR2 FQNEAQ (reference sequence). The CDR3 runs to 14 residues. CDR3 in DNA: TGTGCCAGCAGCATCCGACAGGGGTTCCACGAGCAGTACTTC. This sequence encodes CASSIRQGFHEQYF.

The chain carries TRBV6-1 and TRBJ2-7; no clear D. Looked up from germline, CDR1 is MNHNS and CDR2 is SASEGT. V lost 5 bases and J lost 1, with 9 bases in between. The CDR3 consists of 13 residues. Here the CDR3 DNA reads TGTGCCAGCAGTTCTGAGAGGTCCTACGAGCAGTACTTC. It encodes CASSSERSYEQYF.

The chain combines TRBV7-9 with TRBJ2-7, with D perhaps TRBD1 (6 bases). The CDR3 sequence is 14 residues long. Germline loops: CDR1 SEHNR, CDR2 FQNEAQ (reference sequence). Trimming pared 3 bases from V and 5 bases from J, leaving 14 bases between. The CDR3 DNA reads as TGTGCCAGCAGCTTTACTCTGGGGGCCCACGAGCAGTACTTC. Amino acid sequence: CASSFTLGAHEQYF.

The gene calls are TRBV29-1 and TRBJ2-7; 10 bases match TRBD1. The junction had 8 bases not matched to a gene; V was cut back by 7 bases and J by 2 bases. The CDR3 extends over 14 amino acids. Germline V lookup: CDR1 SQVTM, CDR2 ANQGSEA. The CDR3 DNA sequence: TGCAGCGGGGCCGGGACAGGGGCCCCCTACGAGCAGTACTTC. Protein product: CSGAGTGAPYEQYF.

V gene TRBV7-9 combines with J gene TRBJ2-7, with D perhaps matching TRBD2 (6 bases). Germline assignment: CDR1 SEHNR and CDR2 FQNEAQ (reference sequence). The CDR3 has 16 amino acids. The V end was cut by 5 bases, the J end by 0 bases, with 17 bases between. The CDR3: CASSPRWGDSSYEQYF. CDR3 in DNA: TGTGCCAGCAGCCCCCGTTGGGGGGATAGCTCCTACGAGCAGTACTTC.

The rearrangement links TRBV5-1 to TRBJ2-5; a weak D match, TRBD1 (6 bases). This CDR3 comprises 14 residues. Trimming stripped 0 bases from V and 7 bases from J, with 13 bases between. The germline gives CDR1 SGHRS, CDR2 YFSETQ. The CDR3 DNA sequence: TGCGCCAGCAGCTTGGCCGGGCTAGGGGGGACCCAGTACTTC. Its translation is CASSLAGLGGTQYF.

The DNA of the CDR3 is TGTGCCAGCAGTCGGACTAGCTACGAGCAGTACTTC. Translation: CASSRTSYEQYF. The chain is built from TRBV6-5 and TRBJ2-7, with 7 bases aligning to TRBD2. Looked up from germline, CDR1 is MNHEY and CDR2 is SVGAGI. This CDR3 has 12 amino acids. Trimming removed 5 bases from V and 3 bases from J; junction bases left unmatched: 1.

The chain couples TRBV6-4 to TRBJ2-3, with 15 bases aligning to TRBD2. Losses at the gene ends were 2 bases for V and 6 bases for J; bases not matched to a gene: 3. The germline CDR1 and CDR2 sequences are MRHNA and SNTAGT. The CDR3 covers 16 residues. CDR3 sequence reads: CASSDGLAGGPDTQYF. CDR3 DNA sequence: TGTGCCAGCAGTGACGGACTAGCGGGAGGGCCGGATACGCAGTATTTT.

V usage is TRBV11-2 and J usage is TRBJ2-1; D unresolved. This CDR3 spans 12 amino acids. V was trimmed by 0 bases and J by 6 bases, leaving 3 bases between them. Germline V gene data show CDR1 as SGHAT and CDR2 as FQNNGV. In DNA, the CDR3 is TGTGCCAGCAGCTTAGATCGCAATGAGCAGTTCTTC. It is translated as CASSLDRNEQFF.

This chain links TRBV6-5 with TRBJ1-1, with 9 bases that match TRBD1. The junction had 11 bases not matched to a gene; V was cut back by 6 bases and J by 6 bases. CDR3 length equals 15 residues. Germline CDR1 MNHEY, CDR2 SVGAGI. CDR3 region: CASSRTTGGMAEAFF. CDR3 nucleotide sequence: TGTGCCAGCAGCCGTACCACAGGGGGCATGGCTGAAGCTTTCTTT.

This chain uses TRBV27 with TRBJ2-7, with 9 nucleotides matching TRBD1. This CDR3 spans 15 amino acids. The V and J ends lost 7 bases and 2 bases, in that order; junction bases with no gene match: 9. Per germline, CDR1 MNHEY and CDR2 SMNVEV (reference sequence). CDR3 protein: CASTPSGTGPYEQYF. Written as DNA, the CDR3 is TGTGCCAGCACCCCATCCGGGACAGGGCCCTACGAGCAGTACTTC.

The chain carries TRBV20-1 and TRBJ2-5; the D is unclear. Germline-derived CDR1 and CDR2 are DFQATT and SNEGSKA (reference sequence). The CDR3 is made up of 11 amino acids. Trimming took off 5 bases at V and 0 bases at J, with 4 bases between the two ends. CDR3 sequence reads: CSAEDQETQYF. CDR3 DNA sequence: TGCAGTGCTGAGGACCAAGAGACCCAGTACTTC.

The chain has TRBV2 and TRBJ1-3; tentative D call: TRBD1 (6 bases). Germline values: CDR1 SNHLY, CDR2 FYNNEI. V gave up 11 bases and J gave up 0 bases, with 14 bases separating them. The CDR3 totals 14 residues. The chain's CDR3 is CAATRDNSGNTIYF. DNA for the CDR3: TGTGCCGCTACCCGGGACAACTCTGGAAACACCATATATTTT.

The chain employs TRBV4-1 and TRBJ2-1; weak D call: TRBD1 (5 bases). Per the germline V gene, CDR1 is MGHRA and CDR2 is YSYEKL. V was trimmed by 1 base and J by 2 bases, leaving 9 bases between them. The CDR3 is 15 residues long. The CDR3 spells CASSQVGATYNEQFF. Written as DNA, the CDR3 is TGCGCCAGCAGCCAAGTAGGGGCGACCTACAATGAGCAGTTCTTC.

The chain has TRBV11-2 and TRBJ2-5; tentative D call: TRBD2 (6 bases). The V gene's germline CDR1 is SGHAT and CDR2 FQNNGV. CDR3 length: 15 amino acids. Trimming removed 1 base at V and 7 bases at J, with 16 bases between. CDR3 nucleotide sequence: TGTGCCAGCAGCTTAGGGGGACTTCAGACCCGGACCCAGTACTTC. Encoded protein: CASSLGGLQTRTQYF.

J is TRBJ1-3 and V is TRBV27, with D possibly TRBD1 on 6 matching bases. Per germline, CDR1 MNHEY and CDR2 SMNVEV (reference sequence). Trimming took 4 bases from V and 2 from J, leaving 12 bases between them. This CDR3 is built from 15 residues. CDR3 residues: CASSSDSGAGNTIYF. As DNA, the CDR3 is TGTGCCAGCAGTTCGGACAGCGGAGCTGGAAACACCATATATTTT.

V and J are TRBV6-5 and TRBJ2-3; TRBD2 aligns across 13 bases. Germline V CDR1 and CDR2: MNHEY, SVGAGI. Trimming removed 4 bases from V and 6 bases from J; junction bases left unmatched: 4. The CDR3 consists of 15 residues. Here the CDR3 reads CASSLTSGRADTQYF. CDR3 bases: TGTGCCAGCAGTTTAACTAGCGGGAGGGCCGATACGCAGTATTTT.

This chain connects TRBV4-1 to TRBJ1-5, with 9 bases that match TRBD1. This CDR3 is 14 amino acids long. V dropped 4 bases and J dropped 4; count of bases not matched to a gene: 2. Germline loops: CDR1 MGHRA, CDR2 YSYEKL. CDR3 DNA: TGCGCCAGCAGCCTAGGACAGGGGAATCAGCCCCAGCATTTT. It translates to CASSLGQGNQPQHF.

DNA of the CDR3: TGCGCCAGCAGCTCGGGGGGGGCCAGAGGTAATGAAAAACTGTTTTTT. This translates into CASSSGGARGNEKLFF. The chain links TRBV5-1 to TRBJ1-4; TRBD1 might be the D (6 bases). This CDR3 comprises 16 residues. Trimming left V 3 bases short and J 4 bases short, with 16 bases between. Germline-derived CDR1 and CDR2 are SGHRS and YFSETQ.

The rearrangement uses TRBV11-2 and TRBJ2-2, with D unclear. V gave up 4 bases and J gave up 7 bases, with 10 bases separating them. This CDR3 comprises 13 residues. Germline V gives CDR1 SGHAT, CDR2 FQNNGV. CDR3 in DNA: TGTGCCAGCAGCTCCCGGTTAATCGGGGAGCTGTTTTTT. Its protein is CASSSRLIGELFF.